Listed below are T cell receptor beta chains from one sample, sequenced in a study of T-cell reconstitution after alpha-beta-depleted transplantation in children. TCRdb independently ran MiXCR on the PCR reads; one entry per CDR3 protein. Of about 830,000 distinct CDR3 sequences detected, about 16% appear once; the ten largest clones hold about 4.6%. Source: PBMCs, mostly from graft donor cells, taken 360 days after TCRalphabeta/CD19-depleted stem cell transplant. These receptors came from a male patient aged 5 to 17 who had a stem cell transplant for acute lymphoblastic leukemia, so the T cells may come from the graft donor. Both conserved end residues are part of each CDR3. D genes are given only for firm matches. Size tells how often a clone was seen (once, few, many) or the class of an expanded clone, and some rows leave it out.

v_gene: TRBV7-2
j_gene: TRBJ2-5
abundance: many
d_gene: -
CDR3nt: TGTGCCAGCACCTCCAGGGGGGGAGAGACCCAGTACTTC
CDR3aa: CASTSRGGETQYF

v_gene: TRBV18
j_gene: TRBJ2-6
abundance: few
d_gene: -
CDR3nt: TGTGCCAGCTCACCACCAAGGCCTGGGGCCAACGTCCTGACTTTC
CDR3aa: CASSPPRPGANVLTF

v_gene: TRBV12-3/TRBV12-4
j_gene: TRBJ1-5
abundance: -
d_gene: -
CDR3nt: TGTGCCAGCAGTTTGGTATACAGCAATCAGCCCCAGCATTTT
CDR3aa: CASSLVYSNQPQHF

v_gene: TRBV7-9
j_gene: TRBJ2-7
abundance: -
d_gene: -
CDR3nt: TGTGCCAGCAGCTTACTCGGTGGGGCCGAGCAGTACTTC
CDR3aa: CASSLLGGAEQYF

v_gene: TRBV21-1
j_gene: TRBJ1-2
abundance: -
d_gene: -
CDR3nt: TGTGCCAGCAGCGTCCGGGAACCCCGGGGCTATGGCTACACCTTC
CDR3aa: CASSVREPRGYGYTF

v_gene: TRBV9
j_gene: TRBJ2-1
abundance: -
d_gene: TRBD2
CDR3nt: TGTGCCAGCAGCGTTGGACTAGCGGGAGGGCCGAATGAGCAGTTCTTC
CDR3aa: CASSVGLAGGPNEQFF

v_gene: TRBV7-6
j_gene: TRBJ2-1
abundance: few
d_gene: -
CDR3nt: TGTGCCAGCAGCTTAGCCCTATTAGCGATCAGCTCCTACAATGAGCAGTTCTTC
CDR3aa: CASSLALLAISSYNEQFF

v_gene: TRBV5-1
j_gene: TRBJ2-5
abundance: -
d_gene: TRBD1
CDR3nt: TGCGCCAGCAGCCCCCCGGACAGGAACTACCTCCAAGAGACCCAGTACTTC
CDR3aa: CASSPPDRNYLQETQYF

v_gene: TRBV14
j_gene: TRBJ2-1
abundance: -
d_gene: TRBD2
CDR3nt: TGTGCCAGCAGCCAAGGGACTAGCGGCCCTGAGCAGTTCTTC
CDR3aa: CASSQGTSGPEQFF

v_gene: TRBV6-5
j_gene: TRBJ2-7
abundance: -
d_gene: TRBD1
CDR3nt: TGTGCCAGCAGTTACCAGGGACAGGGAGGAAACGAGCAGTACTTC
CDR3aa: CASSYQGQGGNEQYF

v_gene: TRBV5-1
j_gene: TRBJ2-5
abundance: -
d_gene: -
CDR3nt: TGCGCCAGCAGCTTGGGAGGTCGGAGAGGCGAGACCCAGTACTTC
CDR3aa: CASSLGGRRGETQYF

v_gene: TRBV5-1
j_gene: TRBJ2-5
abundance: -
d_gene: -
CDR3nt: TGCGCCAGCAGCTTGGCCCTAGGGGCAGAGACCCAGTACTTC
CDR3aa: CASSLALGAETQYF

v_gene: TRBV20-1
j_gene: TRBJ1-5
abundance: -
d_gene: -
CDR3nt: TGCAGTGCTATGGTTGGGTTCAATCAGCCCCAGCATTTT
CDR3aa: CSAMVGFNQPQHF

v_gene: TRBV6-2/TRBV6-3
j_gene: TRBJ2-7
abundance: few
d_gene: -
CDR3nt: TGTGCCAGCAGTTACAACAGGGATAGGTACGAGCAGTACTTC
CDR3aa: CASSYNRDRYEQYF

v_gene: TRBV14
j_gene: TRBJ2-3
abundance: few
d_gene: -
CDR3nt: TGTGCCAGCAGCCAGTCCCTAGCGCCGGGTACGCAGTATTTT
CDR3aa: CASSQSLAPGTQYF

v_gene: TRBV11-2
j_gene: TRBJ2-5
abundance: -
d_gene: -
CDR3nt: TGTGCCAGCAGCATCCGGATTCAAGAGACCCAGTACTTC
CDR3aa: CASSIRIQETQYF

v_gene: TRBV12-3/TRBV12-4
j_gene: TRBJ2-1
abundance: -
d_gene: TRBD1
CDR3nt: TGTGCCAGCAGTATCCAACAGGGGAATGAGCAGTTCTTC
CDR3aa: CASSIQQGNEQFF

v_gene: TRBV4-1
j_gene: TRBJ2-7
abundance: -
d_gene: -
CDR3nt: TGCGCCAGCAGCCAATTGGGGGACCTTCTAAACGAGCAGTACTTC
CDR3aa: CASSQLGDLLNEQYF

v_gene: TRBV6-5
j_gene: TRBJ2-1
abundance: -
d_gene: TRBD2
CDR3nt: TGTGCCAGCAGTTACGGGGGGGTCCGAAATGAGCAGTTCTTC
CDR3aa: CASSYGGVRNEQFF

v_gene: TRBV7-8
j_gene: TRBJ2-1
abundance: -
d_gene: TRBD2
CDR3nt: TGTGCCAGCCGCGGGAGAGGGCGCAATGAGCAGTTCTTC
CDR3aa: CASRGRGRNEQFF

v_gene: TRBV6-4
j_gene: TRBJ2-1
abundance: few
d_gene: -
CDR3nt: TGTGCCAGCAGGAGCTCCCGGGCAGGGGCCCACAATGAGCAGTTCTTC
CDR3aa: CASRSSRAGAHNEQFF

v_gene: TRBV18
j_gene: TRBJ2-2
abundance: many
d_gene: -
CDR3nt: TGTGCCAGCTCACCACGCCCTAACACCGGGGAGCTGTTTTTT
CDR3aa: CASSPRPNTGELFF

v_gene: TRBV27
j_gene: TRBJ2-2
abundance: few
d_gene: TRBD2
CDR3nt: TGTGCCAGCAGTTCCCAACACTTTAGCGGGATGGGAACCGGGGAGCTGTTTTTT
CDR3aa: CASSSQHFSGMGTGELFF

v_gene: TRBV29-1
j_gene: TRBJ2-7
abundance: few
d_gene: -
CDR3nt: TGCAGCGTTGCTGGACCTCTCGAGCAGTACTTC
CDR3aa: CSVAGPLEQYF

v_gene: TRBV5-5
j_gene: TRBJ2-7
abundance: few
d_gene: TRBD1
CDR3nt: TGTGCCAGCAGCACGTCCGGGACAGCCGACTGGTACGAGCAGTACTTC
CDR3aa: CASSTSGTADWYEQYF

v_gene: TRBV5-1
j_gene: TRBJ2-1
abundance: -
d_gene: TRBD1
CDR3nt: TGCGCCAGCAGCCGCCAACAGGGGAATGACAATGAGCAGTTCTTC
CDR3aa: CASSRQQGNDNEQFF

v_gene: TRBV2
j_gene: TRBJ2-1
abundance: -
d_gene: -
CDR3nt: TGTGCCTTCTGTTGGGGACGGGACACAGTCGTGAGCTCCTACAATGAGCAGTTCTTC
CDR3aa: CAFCWGRDTVVSSYNEQFF

v_gene: TRBV2
j_gene: TRBJ2-7
abundance: few
d_gene: TRBD1
CDR3nt: TGTGCCAGCAGTGATTTGGGACAGGGATACGAGCAGTACTTC
CDR3aa: CASSDLGQGYEQYF

v_gene: TRBV12-3/TRBV12-4
j_gene: TRBJ2-5
abundance: once
d_gene: -
CDR3nt: TGTGCCAGCAGCCCGGCGTCGAGACTGGTAGAGACCCAGTACTTC
CDR3aa: CASSPASRLVETQYF

v_gene: TRBV12-3/TRBV12-4
j_gene: TRBJ1-2
abundance: few
d_gene: -
CDR3nt: TGTGCCAGCAGTTTAAGGACAGCGACCTATGGCTACACCTTC
CDR3aa: CASSLRTATYGYTF

v_gene: TRBV7-9
j_gene: TRBJ1-2
abundance: -
d_gene: -
CDR3nt: TGTGCCAGCAGCCATCCGGGAGGGTTCTATGGCTACACCTTC
CDR3aa: CASSHPGGFYGYTF

v_gene: TRBV12-3/TRBV12-4
j_gene: TRBJ2-7
abundance: many
d_gene: -
CDR3nt: TGTGCCAGCAGCCAATTTCGACTCTTAAACGAGCAGTACTTC
CDR3aa: CASSQFRLLNEQYF

v_gene: TRBV29-1
j_gene: TRBJ2-3
abundance: few
d_gene: -
CDR3nt: TGCAGCGTTGGGTACACAGATACGCAGTATTTT
CDR3aa: CSVGYTDTQYF

v_gene: TRBV5-1
j_gene: TRBJ2-1
abundance: -
d_gene: -
CDR3nt: TGCGCCAGCAGCTTAACACCTAGGATGAATGAGCAGTTCTTC
CDR3aa: CASSLTPRMNEQFF

v_gene: TRBV20-1
j_gene: TRBJ2-1
abundance: few
d_gene: -
CDR3nt: TGCAGTGCCTACGAAGGGAATGAGCAGTTCTTC
CDR3aa: CSAYEGNEQFF

v_gene: TRBV7-2
j_gene: TRBJ2-1
abundance: -
d_gene: TRBD2
CDR3nt: TGTGCCAGCAGCCCGAATTTGGTGGCGGGAGGAGGGAATGAGCAGTTCTTC
CDR3aa: CASSPNLVAGGGNEQFF

v_gene: TRBV7-8
j_gene: TRBJ2-1
abundance: many
d_gene: TRBD2
CDR3nt: TGTGCCAGCAGCTTAGGCGGACTAGCGGGAGACGAGCAGTTCTTC
CDR3aa: CASSLGGLAGDEQFF

v_gene: TRBV5-1
j_gene: TRBJ1-2
abundance: few
d_gene: -
CDR3nt: TGCGCCAGCAGCCCCACAGAGCATGACTACACCTTC
CDR3aa: CASSPTEHDYTF

v_gene: TRBV12-3/TRBV12-4
j_gene: TRBJ2-7
abundance: -
d_gene: TRBD1
CDR3nt: TGTGCCAGCAGTACTTACAGGGGGAACCACGAGCAGTACTTC
CDR3aa: CASSTYRGNHEQYF

v_gene: TRBV18
j_gene: TRBJ2-7
abundance: -
d_gene: -
CDR3nt: TGTGCCAGCTCACCAATACAGGGAGGCTCCTACGAGCAGTACTTC
CDR3aa: CASSPIQGGSYEQYF

v_gene: TRBV24-1
j_gene: TRBJ2-3
abundance: many
d_gene: -
CDR3nt: TGTGCCACCAGTGCCGAAACCGGAGATACGCAGTATTTT
CDR3aa: CATSAETGDTQYF

v_gene: TRBV20-1
j_gene: TRBJ2-7
abundance: few
d_gene: -
CDR3nt: TGCAGTGCTAACCCCCATGGGACGGGGTACGAGCAGTACTTC
CDR3aa: CSANPHGTGYEQYF

v_gene: TRBV7-2
j_gene: TRBJ2-2
abundance: -
d_gene: TRBD1
CDR3nt: TGTGCCAGCAGCTTATTGGGGACAGCAGACACCGGGGAGCTGTTTTTT
CDR3aa: CASSLLGTADTGELFF

v_gene: TRBV5-1
j_gene: TRBJ2-1
abundance: -
d_gene: -
CDR3nt: TGCGCCAGCAGCTCGACTAGTGCTACCGTCTACAATGAGCAGTTCTTC
CDR3aa: CASSSTSATVYNEQFF

v_gene: TRBV24-1
j_gene: TRBJ2-7
abundance: -
d_gene: -
CDR3nt: TGTGCCACCAGTGATCAGGGAGGCTACGAGCAGTACTTC
CDR3aa: CATSDQGGYEQYF

v_gene: TRBV6-1
j_gene: TRBJ2-1
abundance: few
d_gene: TRBD2
CDR3nt: TGTGCCAGCACCCCGGGACTAGCGATCGATGAGCAGTTCTTC
CDR3aa: CASTPGLAIDEQFF

v_gene: TRBV5-1
j_gene: TRBJ1-4
abundance: few
d_gene: TRBD1
CDR3nt: TGCGCCAGCAGCTGGGACAGGGGCGTCGAAAAACTGTTTTTT
CDR3aa: CASSWDRGVEKLFF

v_gene: TRBV4-1
j_gene: TRBJ2-7
abundance: few
d_gene: TRBD1
CDR3nt: TGCGCCAGCAGCCAACAACAGGGGGCCTTAGCCTACGAGCAGTACTTC
CDR3aa: CASSQQQGALAYEQYF

v_gene: TRBV11-2
j_gene: TRBJ1-6
abundance: -
d_gene: -
CDR3nt: TGTGCCAGCAGCTTAGCCGGTGCAGGGCCGGAGGCCCTCCACTTT
CDR3aa: CASSLAGAGPEALHF

v_gene: TRBV5-1
j_gene: TRBJ2-1
abundance: few
d_gene: TRBD1
CDR3nt: TGCGCCAGCAGCCCCACCCTTATAACAGGGGGCTGGAATGAGCAGTTCTTC
CDR3aa: CASSPTLITGGWNEQFF

v_gene: TRBV12-5
j_gene: TRBJ1-5
abundance: few
d_gene: TRBD1
CDR3nt: TGTGCTAGTGGAACCGGGACAGGGCATCAGCCCCAGCATTTT
CDR3aa: CASGTGTGHQPQHF

v_gene: TRBV6-5
j_gene: TRBJ2-2
abundance: once
d_gene: -
CDR3nt: TGTGCCAGCAGTTACCAGGGGAGGCGGGCCGGGGAGCTGTTTTTT
CDR3aa: CASSYQGRRAGELFF

v_gene: TRBV5-5
j_gene: TRBJ1-5
abundance: -
d_gene: -
CDR3nt: TGTGCCAGCAGCTTGGGTCTAAGGGGCAATCAGCCCCAGCATTTT
CDR3aa: CASSLGLRGNQPQHF